This TCR beta chain was sequenced during a study of control samples from healthy donors and cancer patients. The CDR3 totals 11 residues. Trimming cost V 6 bases and J 0 bases, with 0 bases left between them. Germline V gene data show CDR1 as SGDLS and CDR2 as YYNGEE. Libraries were prepared by immunoSEQ multiplex PCR; TCRdb keeps only in-frame clonotypes and omits some of them. The sample contains about 120,000 clones, roughly 92% of which appear only once. The receptor comes from a man older than 75 with head and neck cancer. V usage is TRBV9 and J usage is TRBJ2-2; D remains ambiguous. Sequencing used PBMCs. This CDR3 reads CASTNTGELFF. CDR3 nucleotides: TGTGCCAGCACGAACACCGGGGAGCTGTTTTTT.